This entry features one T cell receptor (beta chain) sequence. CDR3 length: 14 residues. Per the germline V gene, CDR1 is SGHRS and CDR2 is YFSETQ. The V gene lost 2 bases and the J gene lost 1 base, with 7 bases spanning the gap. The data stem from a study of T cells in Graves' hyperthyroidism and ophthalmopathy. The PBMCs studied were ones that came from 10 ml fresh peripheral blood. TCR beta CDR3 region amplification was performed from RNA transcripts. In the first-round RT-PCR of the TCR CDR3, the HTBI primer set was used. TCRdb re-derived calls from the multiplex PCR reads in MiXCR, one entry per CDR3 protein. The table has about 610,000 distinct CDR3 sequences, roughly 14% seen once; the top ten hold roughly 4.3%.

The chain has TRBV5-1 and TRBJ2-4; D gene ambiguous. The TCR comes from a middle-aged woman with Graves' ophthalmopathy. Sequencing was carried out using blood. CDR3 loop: CASSFEAAKNIQYF. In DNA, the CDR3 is TGCGCCAGCAGCTTTGAGGCGGCCAAAAACATTCAGTACTTC.